This T cell receptor (beta chain) was documented in a study of blood T cells in healthy people across ages. Study outcomes and limitations: Estimated diversity that came from one million T cells was considered an underestimate. Naive T cell percentage showed a strong correlation with TCR beta diversity. Per-million-T-cell TCR beta diversity fell roughly linearly with age.

Combining a sample-barcoded 5' primer with a J-beta primer mix, a second PCR ran for about 6 to 12 cycles. TCRdb used MiXCR to reprocess the 5' RACE reads, holding one entry per CDR3 protein. The profile shows 650,000 to 800,000 distinct CDR3 sequences, under 55% of them singletons. This clonotype was observed a few times. The antigen remains unidentified. Material for sequencing was blood. The sequence derives from a man in his sixties in good health.

The CDR3 spells CSAMIRDRGSGYTF. Written as DNA, the CDR3 is TGCAGTGCCATGATACGCGACAGGGGATCTGGCTACACCTTC. The V call is TRBV20-1, the J call TRBJ1-2; 8 bases are a match to TRBD1. CDR1 DFQATT and CDR2 SNEGSKA come from the germline V gene (reference sequence). CDR3 length equals 14 residues. V dropped 6 bases and J dropped 7; count of bases not matched to a gene: 13.